The 24 T cell receptor beta chains given below trace back to one sample, sequenced in a study of cytomegalovirus exposure and HLA in healthy donors. The study ran its PCR with 60 Vbeta and 13 Jbeta primers. Measured with immunoSEQ multiplex PCR; TCRdb has only the in-frame clones, and not every one. The sample has 150,000 to 200,000 clones, 80% to 90% seen once. Sequenced input: PBMCs. Receptors originate from a man aged 45-65 years in good health and CMV-seropositive.

This chain links TRBV21-1 with TRBJ1-2; the table gives TRBD1 as D, unverified against the DNA. TRBV21-1 is recorded as a pseudogene. The CDR3 is made up of 15 amino acids. This CDR3 is CASSKGLDRDYGYTF. The DNA for the CDR3 is TGTGCCAGCAGCAAGGGGCTGGACAGGGACTATGGCTACACCTTC.

The genes are TRBV19 and TRBJ1-2; D ambiguous. Germline V gives CDR1 LNHDA, CDR2 SQIVND (reference sequence). Between the trimmed V and J ends, which lost 8 bases and 2 bases, there was a span of 6 bases. The CDR3 is made up of 11 amino acids. The CDR3 DNA sequence: TGTGCCAGTCTACAGAACTATGGCTACACCTTC. As protein: CASLQNYGYTF.

V is TRBV29-1 and J is TRBJ2-2; 9 bases agree with TRBD1. The germline V gene has CDR1 SQVTM and CDR2 ANQGSEA. V lost 3 bases and J lost 6; bases outside the gene matches: 5. The CDR3 runs to 14 residues. The CDR3 coding sequence is TGCAGCGTTGAGGGACAGGGTGTCGCCGGGGAGCTGTTTTTT. As protein: CSVEGQGVAGELFF.

V and J are TRBV4-2 and TRBJ2-5; 15 bases agree with TRBD2. V trimming: 0 bases; J trimming: 5 bases; junction bases outside the gene matches: 7. There are 18 residues in the CDR3. Germline V CDR1 and CDR2: LGHNA, YNFKEQ. CDR3 residues: CASSQDWTSGRAWETQYF. Here the CDR3 DNA reads TGTGCCAGCAGCCAAGACTGGACTAGCGGGAGGGCCTGGGAGACCCAGTACTTC.

The DNA of the CDR3 is TGTGCCAGCAGTTTCGGACAGGTGGGGCACAATGAGCAGTTCTTC. Protein: CASSFGQVGHNEQFF. V is TRBV6-5 and J is TRBJ2-1; 7 nucleotides match TRBD1. The ends lost 4 bases at V and 5 bases at J; junction bases unmatched: 8. This CDR3 has 15 residues. CDR1 and CDR2 from the germline V gene are MNHEY and SVGAGI.

J is TRBJ1-4 and V is TRBV9; TRBD1 matches at 9 bases. The CDR3 loop spans 15 amino acids. The J segment lost 5 bases and the V segment lost 5 bases, leaving 7 bases of the junction unmatched. The germline CDR1 and CDR2 sequences are SGDLS and YYNGEE. This chain's CDR3 is CASSASGTGNEKLFF. As DNA, the CDR3 is TGTGCCAGCAGTGCCTCCGGGACAGGGAATGAAAAACTGTTTTTT.

This clone was seen only once. The chain links TRBV6-6 to TRBJ2-5; weak D call: TRBD2 (5 bases). Germline-derived CDR1 and CDR2 are MNHNY and SVGAGI (reference sequence). V lost 2 bases and J lost 5, with 15 bases in between. The CDR3 extends over 15 amino acids. The CDR3 loop reads CASSYGRGIHETQYF. As DNA, the CDR3 is TGTGCCAGCAGTTACGGAAGAGGGATACACGAGACCCAGTACTTC.

The rearrangement uses TRBV6-4 and TRBJ2-2, with a tentative D call TRBD2 (5 bases). V was clipped by 3 bases and J by 5 bases, with 10 bases between them. There are 14 residues in the CDR3. Looked up from germline, CDR1 is MRHNA and CDR2 is SNTAGT. Here the CDR3 DNA reads TGTGCCAGCAGTGAAGCCCGGGGAACCGGGGAGCTGTTTTTT. It codes for CASSEARGTGELFF.

V is TRBV2 and J is TRBJ2-7; 12 bases line up with TRBD1. The V gene's germline CDR1 is SNHLY and CDR2 FYNNEI. J was trimmed by 6 bases and V by 8 bases; bases with no gene match: 8. This CDR3 is built from 14 residues. The CDR3 is CASRGQGANFEQYF. CDR3 sequence (DNA): TGTGCCAGCCGGGGACAGGGGGCTAATTTCGAGCAGTACTTC.

The genes are TRBV7-2 and TRBJ2-1; 7 bases align to TRBD1. CDR1 and CDR2 from the germline V gene are SGHTA and FQGNSA. The ends lost 3 bases at V and 8 bases at J; junction bases unmatched: 10. CDR3 length: 15 amino acids. The CDR3 loop reads CASSFGTASNDEQFF. CDR3 coding DNA: TGTGCCAGCAGCTTTGGGACAGCCTCTAACGATGAGCAGTTCTTC.

The V and J genes are TRBV7-9 and TRBJ2-3, with 10 bases fitting TRBD2. V dropped 2 bases and J dropped 14; count of bases not matched to a gene: 16. The CDR3 runs 16 residues. Looked up from germline, CDR1 is SEHNR and CDR2 is FQNEAQ (reference sequence). The CDR3: CASSLTRLAGDISRYF. CDR3 DNA sequence: TGTGCCAGCAGCTTAACGAGACTAGCGGGCGACATATCCCGGTATTTT.

CDR3 residues: CASSLVQGYTEAFF. As DNA, the CDR3 is TGTGCCAGCAGCTTAGTCCAGGGATACACTGAAGCTTTCTTT. V gene TRBV11-2 combines with J gene TRBJ1-1, with D tentatively TRBD1 (5 bases). This CDR3 has 14 residues. CDR1 is SGHAT and CDR2 is FQNNGV in the germline V gene. V was clipped by 1 base and J by 3 bases, with 9 bases between them.

The J gene is TRBJ2-7, the V gene TRBV7-9, with 8 bases identical to TRBD2. The CDR3 consists of 13 residues. CDR1 and CDR2 from the germline V gene are SEHNR and FQNEAQ (reference sequence). J gave up 5 bases and V 5 bases, and 5 bases lay outside the gene matches. The CDR3 nucleotides read TGTGCCAGCAGCCCGCGGGGGGTGGACGAGCAGTACTTC. Amino acids: CASSPRGVDEQYF.

The chain couples TRBV6-1 to TRBJ1-5, with TRBD1 matching 10 bases. Germline trimming cut 4 bases from V and 7 bases from J; bases unmatched to any gene: 4. The CDR3 has 14 amino acids. The V gene's germline CDR1 is MNHNS and CDR2 SASEGT. The CDR3: CASSGTGGGQPQHF. The CDR3 nucleotides read TGTGCCAGCAGTGGGACAGGGGGTGGGCAGCCCCAGCATTTT.

This clone was picked up a small number of times. This chain uses TRBV13 with TRBJ1-2; D remains unclear. Trimming took off 4 bases at V and 4 bases at J, with 16 bases between the two ends. Germline V CDR1 and CDR2: PRHDT, FYEKMQ (reference sequence). This CDR3 comprises 15 residues. The CDR3, as DNA: TGTGCCAGCAGCTCGCCCGGGGAGGCCACCTATGGCTACACCTTC. It is translated as CASSSPGEATYGYTF.

This chain uses TRBV2 with TRBJ2-2; D is unresolved. The V gene's germline CDR1 is SNHLY and CDR2 FYNNEI. Trimming took 4 bases from V and 0 from J, leaving 9 bases between them. The CDR3 covers 15 residues. DNA of the CDR3: TGTGCCAGCAGTGTAGACAAAGCGAACACCGGGGAGCTGTTTTTT. Residues: CASSVDKANTGELFF.

This clone was recorded a few times. The chain combines TRBV2 with TRBJ1-3; D is possibly TRBD1 (6 bases). V shed 10 bases and J shed 0 bases, with 13 bases lying between them. The germline V gene encodes CDR1 SNHLY and CDR2 FYNNEI. The CDR3 totals 14 residues. The CDR3 DNA sequence: TGTGCCACACTCTACAGGGACTCTGGAAACACCATATATTTT. It is translated as CATLYRDSGNTIYF. Full variable domain (remainder filled in from reference TRBV2 and TRBJ1-3): EPEVTQTPSHQVTQMGQEVILRCVPISNHLYFYWYRQILGQKVEFLVSFYNNEISEKSEIFDDQFSVERPDGSNFTLKIRSTKLEDSAMYFCATLYRDSGNTIYFGEGSWLTVV.

The rearrangement links TRBV7-7 to TRBJ2-2; a weak D match, TRBD1 (6 bases). The CDR3 length is 13 residues. Germline V gives CDR1 SSHAT, CDR2 FNYEAQ (reference sequence). In DNA, the CDR3 is TGTGCTACAGGGCTGACGAACACCGGGGAGCTGTTTTTT. Its protein is CATGLTNTGELFF.

The chain recombines TRBV5-4 with TRBJ1-1; 10 nucleotides align to TRBD1. This CDR3 is 18 amino acids long. The germline V gene encodes CDR1 SGHNT and CDR2 YYREEE (reference sequence). V gave up 4 bases and J gave up 1 base; unmatched junction bases: 13. The CDR3 is CASSRPGQGREGNTEAFF. The CDR3 region has the DNA TGTGCCAGCAGCCGGCCGGGACAGGGGAGGGAGGGGAACACTGAAGCTTTCTTT.

The chain couples TRBV5-4 to TRBJ1-1, with D hard to call. The CDR3 has 14 amino acids. Trimming left V 4 bases short and J 1 base short, with 11 bases between. Per the germline V gene, CDR1 is SGHNT and CDR2 is YYREEE (reference sequence). CDR3 coding DNA: TGTGCCAGCAGCCCGCGACAACCGAACACTGAAGCTTTCTTT. Protein product: CASSPRQPNTEAFF.

V gene TRBV6-5 combines with J gene TRBJ1-2; 9 positions match TRBD1. V lost 6 bases, J lost 2 bases, and 4 bases stayed unmatched. The CDR3 loop spans 14 amino acids. The germline CDR1 and CDR2 sequences are MNHEY and SVGAGI. The CDR3 reads CASSPTGGNYGYTF. In DNA form, the CDR3 reads TGTGCCAGCAGCCCGACAGGGGGAAACTATGGCTACACCTTC.

In its sample, this clone was seen a few times. This sample includes further DNA sequences coding for the same CDR3. The V call is TRBV27, the J call TRBJ1-2, with D unresolved. This CDR3 comprises 14 residues. Germline loops: CDR1 MNHEY, CDR2 SMNVEV (reference sequence). The V end was cut by 0 bases, the J end by 3 bases, with 8 bases between. CDR3 bases: TGTGCCAGCAGTTTATCGCCAGACTACTATGGCTACACCTTC. Its translation is CASSLSPDYYGYTF.

This clone was seen a handful of times. The chain employs TRBV7-8 and TRBJ2-5, with 15 bases lining up with TRBD2. CDR3 size: 15 residues. The J segment lost 4 bases and the V segment lost 6 bases, leaving 3 bases of the junction unmatched. From germline, CDR1 is SGHVS and CDR2 FQNEAQ. The CDR3, as DNA: TGTGCCAGCAGTGGACTAGCGGGGGGGGGAGAGACCCAGTACTTC. This codes for CASSGLAGGGETQYF.

This chain connects TRBV6-5 to TRBJ2-1; D is uncertain. V was pared by 4 bases and J by 7 bases, with 5 bases between. The CDR3 totals 11 residues. Germline CDR1 reads MNHEY; CDR2 reads SVGAGI. This CDR3 is CASSFRNEQFF. The CDR3 nucleotides read TGTGCCAGCAGTTTCCGGAATGAGCAGTTCTTC.